This entry concerns a single TCR beta chain. Produced via immunoSEQ multiplex PCR; TCRdb's table is partial and in-frame only. This sample has some 110,000 clones, with about 80% found just once. The entry originates in a study of blood T cell repertoires in COVID-19. The V end was cut by 0 bases, the J end by 3 bases, with 10 bases between. Germline CDR1 and CDR2: SGHRS and YFSETQ. The CDR3 contains 14 residues. The chain employs TRBV5-1 and TRBJ2-7; D gene ambiguous. The specimen was peripheral blood. The clonotype originates from a man between 60 and 75 years old with acute or convalescent COVID-19. The CDR3 reads CASSLGAARYEQYF. The CDR3 region has the DNA TGCGCCAGCAGCTTGGGGGCAGCTCGCTACGAGCAGTACTTC.